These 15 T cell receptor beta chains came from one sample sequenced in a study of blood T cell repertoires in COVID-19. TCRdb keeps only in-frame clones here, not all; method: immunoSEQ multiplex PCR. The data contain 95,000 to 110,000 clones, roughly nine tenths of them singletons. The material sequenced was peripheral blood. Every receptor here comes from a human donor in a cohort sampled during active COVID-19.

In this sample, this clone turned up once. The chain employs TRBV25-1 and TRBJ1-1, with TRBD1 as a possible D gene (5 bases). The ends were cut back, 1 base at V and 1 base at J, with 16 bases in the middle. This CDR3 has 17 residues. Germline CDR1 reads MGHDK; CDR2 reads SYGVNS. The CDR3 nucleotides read TGTGCCAGCAGTGAATGGGATCAGGGCTCCGCGAACACTGAAGCTTTCTTT. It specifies CASSEWDQGSANTEAFF.

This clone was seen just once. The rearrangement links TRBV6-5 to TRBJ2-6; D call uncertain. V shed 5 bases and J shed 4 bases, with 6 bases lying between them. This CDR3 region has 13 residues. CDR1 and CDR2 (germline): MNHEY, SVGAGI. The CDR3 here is CASSLPGANVLTF. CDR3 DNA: TGTGCCAGCAGTCTACCGGGGGCCAACGTCCTGACTTTC.

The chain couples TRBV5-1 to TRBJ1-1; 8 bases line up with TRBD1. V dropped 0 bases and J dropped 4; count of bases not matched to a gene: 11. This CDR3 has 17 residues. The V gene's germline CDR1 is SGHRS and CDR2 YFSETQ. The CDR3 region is CASSLAGSGGRSTEAFF. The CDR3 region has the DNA TGCGCCAGCAGCTTGGCCGGGTCAGGGGGCCGGAGCACTGAAGCTTTCTTT.

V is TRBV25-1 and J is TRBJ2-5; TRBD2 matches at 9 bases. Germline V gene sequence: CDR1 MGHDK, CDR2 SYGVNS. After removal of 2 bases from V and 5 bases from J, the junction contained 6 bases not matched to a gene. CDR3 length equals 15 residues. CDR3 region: CASSELASGMETQYF. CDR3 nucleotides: TGTGCCAGCAGTGAACTCGCTAGCGGGATGGAGACCCAGTACTTC.

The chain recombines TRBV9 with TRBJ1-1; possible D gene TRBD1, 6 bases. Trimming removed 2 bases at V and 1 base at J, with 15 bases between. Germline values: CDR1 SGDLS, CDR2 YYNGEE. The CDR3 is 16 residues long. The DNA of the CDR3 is TGTGCCAGCAGCGTCGGGACAACTACCGGGAACACTGAAGCTTTCTTT. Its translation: CASSVGTTTGNTEAFF.

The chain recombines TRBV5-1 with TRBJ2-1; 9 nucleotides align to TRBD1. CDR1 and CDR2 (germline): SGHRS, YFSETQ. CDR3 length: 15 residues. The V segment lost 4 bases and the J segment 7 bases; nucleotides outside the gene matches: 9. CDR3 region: CASSTDRGSGNEQFF. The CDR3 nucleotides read TGCGCCAGCAGCACGGACAGGGGAAGCGGGAATGAGCAGTTCTTC. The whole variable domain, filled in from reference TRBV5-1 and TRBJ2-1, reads KAGVTQTPRYLIKTRGQQVTLSCSPISGHRSVSWYQQTPGQGLQFLFEYFSETQRNKGNFPGRFSGRQFSNSRSEMNVSTLELGDSALYLCASSTDRGSGNEQFFGPGTRLTVL.

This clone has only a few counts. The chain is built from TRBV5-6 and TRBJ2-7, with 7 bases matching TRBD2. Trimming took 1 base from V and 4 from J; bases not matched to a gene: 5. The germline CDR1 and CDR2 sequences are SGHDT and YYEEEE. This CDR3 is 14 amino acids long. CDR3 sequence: CASSLWREPYEQYF. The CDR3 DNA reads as TGTGCCAGCAGCTTGTGGCGGGAGCCGTACGAGCAGTACTTC.

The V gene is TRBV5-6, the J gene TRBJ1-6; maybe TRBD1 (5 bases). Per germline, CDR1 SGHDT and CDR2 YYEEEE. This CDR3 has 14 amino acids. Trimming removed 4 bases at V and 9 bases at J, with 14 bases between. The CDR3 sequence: CASSPNRLGSPLHF. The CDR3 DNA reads TGTGCCAGCAGCCCAAACAGGCTGGGTTCACCCCTCCACTTT.

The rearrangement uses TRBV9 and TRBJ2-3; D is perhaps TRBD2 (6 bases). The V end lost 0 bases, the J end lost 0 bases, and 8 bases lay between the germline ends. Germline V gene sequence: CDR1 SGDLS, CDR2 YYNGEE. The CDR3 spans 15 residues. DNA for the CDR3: TGTGCCAGCAGCGTAGCGGGAGCTAGCACAGATACGCAGTATTTT. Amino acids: CASSVAGASTDTQYF.

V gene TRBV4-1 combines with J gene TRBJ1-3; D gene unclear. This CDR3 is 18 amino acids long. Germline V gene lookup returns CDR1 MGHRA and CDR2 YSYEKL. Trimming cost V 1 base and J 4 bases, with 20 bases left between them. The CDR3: CASSQAPAVLLTGNTIYF. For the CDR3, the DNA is TGCGCCAGCAGCCAAGCGCCCGCGGTTCTCCTTACGGGAAACACCATATATTTT.

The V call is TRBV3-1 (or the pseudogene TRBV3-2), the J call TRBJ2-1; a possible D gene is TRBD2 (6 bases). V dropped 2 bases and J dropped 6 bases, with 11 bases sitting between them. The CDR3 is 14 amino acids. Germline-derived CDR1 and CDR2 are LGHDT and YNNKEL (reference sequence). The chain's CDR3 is CASSQPGTSNEQFF. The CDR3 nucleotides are TGTGCCAGCAGCCAACCCGGGACTTCCAATGAGCAGTTCTTC.

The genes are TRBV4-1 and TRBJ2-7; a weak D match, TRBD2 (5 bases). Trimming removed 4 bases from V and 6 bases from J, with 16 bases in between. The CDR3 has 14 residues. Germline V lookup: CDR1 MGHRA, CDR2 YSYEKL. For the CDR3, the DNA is TGCGCCAGCAGCCTCGGACCCGGAGGAGGCGAGCAGTACTTC. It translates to CASSLGPGGGEQYF.

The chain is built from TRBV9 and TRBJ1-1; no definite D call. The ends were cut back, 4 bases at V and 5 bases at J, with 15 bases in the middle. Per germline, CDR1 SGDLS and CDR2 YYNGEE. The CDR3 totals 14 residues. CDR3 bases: TGTGCCAGCAGCCCAAGGACGGGATGGACTGAAGCTTTCTTT. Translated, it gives CASSPRTGWTEAFF.

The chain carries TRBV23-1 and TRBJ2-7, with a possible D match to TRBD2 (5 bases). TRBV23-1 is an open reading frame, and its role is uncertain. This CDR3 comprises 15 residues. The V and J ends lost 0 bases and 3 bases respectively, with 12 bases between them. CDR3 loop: CASSQSSGKSYEQYF. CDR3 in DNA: TGCGCCAGCAGTCAATCGTCCGGGAAGAGCTACGAGCAGTACTTC.

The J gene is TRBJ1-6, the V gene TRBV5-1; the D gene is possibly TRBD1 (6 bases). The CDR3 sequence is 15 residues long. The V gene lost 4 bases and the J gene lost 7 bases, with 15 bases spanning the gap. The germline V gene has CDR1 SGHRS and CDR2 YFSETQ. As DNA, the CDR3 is TGCGCCAGCAGCGCAATGGACAGTAAAAATTCACCCCTCCACTTT. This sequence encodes CASSAMDSKNSPLHF. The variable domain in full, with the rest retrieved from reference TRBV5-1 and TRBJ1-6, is KAGVTQTPRYLIKTRGQQVTLSCSPISGHRSVSWYQQTPGQGLQFLFEYFSETQRNKGNFPGRFSGRQFSNSRSEMNVSTLELGDSALYLCASSAMDSKNSPLHFGNGTRLTVT.